The source of this T cell receptor beta chain is a study of blood T cells in healthy people across ages. The CDR3 is 12 amino acids. Germline CDR1 and CDR2: SGHRS and YFSETQ. Trimming cost V 1 base and J 5 bases, with 5 bases left between them. For the second PCR, which ran for about 6 to 11 cycles, a sample-barcoded 5' primer and a J-beta primer mix were used. Via MiXCR, TCRdb re-called the 5' RACE reads, giving one row per CDR3 protein. The data show approximately 680,000 distinct CDR3 sequences, about 34% seen once. Many counts were recorded for this clonotype. This receptor was obtained from an elderly woman in good health. Sequenced material: blood. The chain has TRBV5-1 and TRBJ2-3; D is ambiguous. CDR3 residues: CASSLSLDTQYF. The CDR3 DNA sequence: TGCGCCAGCAGCTTGTCTCTAGATACGCAGTATTTT.